This T cell receptor beta chain was observed in a study of T cell responses to AZD1222 COVID-19 vaccine. Notes on the study in general: Spike-specific TCR breadth and depth both grew after two AZD1222 doses. Reportedly, nearly half the spike-specific TCRs target unmutated variant regions.

Points on this clone: Its target is unknown.

TCRdb keeps only in-frame clones here, not all; method: immunoSEQ multiplex PCR. The sample yields 90,000 to 120,000 clones, around nine tenths seen once. The sequencing here drew on peripheral blood, taken 28 days after the second AZD1222 dose. This TCR was recovered from an adult who received the AZD1222 COVID-19 vaccine.

The CDR3 coding sequence is TGTGCCAGCAGTGAGAGGACGGAAGCTAACTATGGCTACACCTTC. As protein: CASSERTEANYGYTF. The chain is built from TRBV6-4 and TRBJ1-2; D ambiguous. Germline CDR1 MRHNA, CDR2 SNTAGT. V shed 3 bases and J shed 0 bases, with 11 bases lying between them. The CDR3 is made up of 15 amino acids.